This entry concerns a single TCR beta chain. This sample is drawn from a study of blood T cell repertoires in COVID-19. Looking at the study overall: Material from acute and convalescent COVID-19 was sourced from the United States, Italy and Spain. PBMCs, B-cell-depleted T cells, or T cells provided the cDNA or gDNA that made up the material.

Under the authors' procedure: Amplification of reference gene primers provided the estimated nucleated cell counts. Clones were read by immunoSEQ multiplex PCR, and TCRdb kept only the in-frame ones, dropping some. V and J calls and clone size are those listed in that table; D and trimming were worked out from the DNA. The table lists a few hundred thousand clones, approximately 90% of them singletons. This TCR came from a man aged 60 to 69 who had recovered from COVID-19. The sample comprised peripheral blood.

DNA for the CDR3: TGTGCCAGTAGTCCATCGACAGGGGGAAGAGAGACCCAGTACTTC. This codes for CASSPSTGGRETQYF. The rearrangement links TRBV19 to TRBJ2-5; 9 bases are shared with TRBD1. The germline V gene has CDR1 LNHDA and CDR2 SQIVND (reference sequence). The ends lost 5 bases at V and 4 bases at J; junction bases unmatched: 8. This CDR3 is built from 15 residues.